The clone carrying this TCR beta chain was counted ten times or more. Its specificity is not known. The CDR3 sequence is 13 residues long. The germline V gene has CDR1 DFQATT and CDR2 SNEGSKA (reference sequence). V lost 2 bases and J 4 bases, leaving 11 bases between the germline ends. The sample is drawn from a study of CD8 T cells in ankylosing spondylitis. The study's findings and limits: Among TCR beta sequences, a motif of roughly 8 highly homologous variants appeared characteristic of ankylosing spondylitis blood. Reports say disease-linked clones showed up significantly more in matched ankylosing spondylitis synovial fluid. Earlier literature documents some of the motif variants in reactive arthritis synovial fluid and blood.

The authors made TCR beta libraries by quantitative 5'-RACE with molecular barcodes. TCRdb passed the 5' RACE reads through MiXCR, listing each CDR3 protein once. The table shows about 500,000 distinct CDR3 sequences, with approximately 5% occurring only once. Sequencing used blood, either unsorted or a sorted T cell fraction (not recorded which). V is TRBV20-1 and J is TRBJ1-2; D call uncertain. This receptor was identified in a male donor with ankylosing spondylitis. The DNA of the CDR3 is TGCAGTGCTAGACTGAAAGCTAGCTATGGCTACACCTTC. This gives the protein CSARLKASYGYTF.